Following are 19 T cell receptor beta chains from one sample sequenced in a study of blood T cell repertoires in COVID-19. Here immunoSEQ multiplex PCR was the method, and the copy in TCRdb shows in-frame clones only, minus some. This sample has fewer than 300,000 clones; roughly 85% occur once, and the top ten carry roughly 4.6%. The sequenced sample consisted of peripheral blood. The receptors here all came from a man aged 45-65 years with active or convalescent COVID-19.

V usage is TRBV11-1 and J usage is TRBJ1-2; D gene ambiguous. Germline V gene sequence: CDR1 SGHAT, CDR2 FQDESV (reference sequence). Trimming stripped 4 bases from V and 4 bases from J, with 10 bases between. The CDR3 is 13 residues long. CDR3: CASSSVGGYGYTF. DNA of the CDR3: TGTGCCAGCAGCTCCGTCGGCGGCTATGGCTACACCTTC.

CDR3 amino acids: CASSQARQTGELFF. CDR3 in DNA: TGCGCCAGCAGCCAAGCTAGGCAGACCGGGGAGCTGTTTTTT. V usage is TRBV4-1 and J usage is TRBJ2-2; D gene ambiguous. In germline, CDR1 is MGHRA, CDR2 YSYEKL. There are 14 residues in the CDR3. V lost 1 base and J lost 5, with 8 bases in between.

In this sample, this clone turned up once. The genes are TRBV5-1 and TRBJ2-3; 15 bases fit TRBD2. The CDR3 is 17 residues long. Germline loops: CDR1 SGHRS, CDR2 YFSETQ. With V trimmed by 4 bases and J by 5 bases, 8 bases remained unmatched. As DNA, the CDR3 is TGCGCCAGCAGCCCCCGGACTAGCGGGAGGGCTGTAGATACGCAGTATTTT. Its protein is CASSPRTSGRAVDTQYF.

Only a few counts were recorded for this clone. The rearrangement links TRBV20-1 to TRBJ2-7; D gene uncertain. The CDR3 runs to 11 residues. The V gene's germline CDR1 is DFQATT and CDR2 SNEGSKA (reference sequence). The V and J ends lost 7 bases and 1 base respectively, with 8 bases between them. CDR3 DNA: TGCAGTGTGGCGGAATCCTACGAGCAGTACTTC. Protein sequence: CSVAESYEQYF.

The genes are TRBV19 and TRBJ2-4; 7 bases agree with TRBD1. The CDR3 sequence is 18 residues long. Germline lookup yields CDR1 LNHDA and CDR2 SQIVND (reference sequence). With V trimmed by 3 bases and J by 1 base, 12 bases remained unmatched. The CDR3 DNA is TGTGCCAGTAGTATTACGGCTACAGGGGTTTTGGCCAAAAACATTCAGTACTTC. Translation: CASSITATGVLAKNIQYF. The full variable domain, in which reference TRBV19 and TRBJ2-4 provide the parts outside the CDR3, is DGGITQSPKYLFRKEGQNVTLSCEQNLNHDAMYWYRQDPGQGLRLIYYSQIVNDFQKGDIAEGYSVSREKKESFPLTVTSAQKNPTAFYLCASSITATGVLAKNIQYFGAGTRLSVL.

This chain connects TRBV27 to TRBJ2-5, with D possibly TRBD1 on 5 matching bases. V dropped 2 bases and J dropped 6 bases, with 10 bases sitting between them. In germline, CDR1 is MNHEY, CDR2 SMNVEV (reference sequence). The CDR3 sequence is 13 residues long. The CDR3 nucleotides are TGTGCCAGCAGTTTAGGCAGGGTTCAGACCCAGTACTTC. Translating gives CASSLGRVQTQYF.

V and J are TRBV28 and TRBJ1-1, with D possibly being TRBD1 (5 bases). CDR1 and CDR2 from the germline V gene are MDHEN and SYDVKM. Trimming stripped 5 bases from V and 11 bases from J, with 18 bases between. This CDR3 has 13 amino acids. CDR3 sequence: CASSSAQGSAAFF. The CDR3 DNA reads as TGTGCCAGCAGTAGCGCCCAGGGTTCGGCGGCTTTCTTT.

This chain uses TRBV4-2 with TRBJ1-5; D ambiguous. The CDR3 has 16 residues. V lost 0 bases and J 0 bases, leaving 9 bases between the germline ends. Looked up from germline, CDR1 is LGHNA and CDR2 is YNFKEQ. The CDR3 nucleotides are TGTGCCAGCAGCCAAGACGACTCCAATAGCAATCAGCCCCAGCATTTT. This codes for CASSQDDSNSNQPQHF.

The chain is built from TRBV7-2 and TRBJ1-1; possible D gene TRBD1, 6 bases. This CDR3 has 14 residues. V gave up 3 bases and J gave up 2 bases, with 10 bases separating them. Germline CDR1 SGHTA, CDR2 FQGNSA. The CDR3 protein is CASSFLGGNTEAFF. The CDR3 bases are TGTGCCAGCAGCTTCCTAGGGGGTAACACTGAAGCTTTCTTT.

The rearrangement links TRBV7-9 to TRBJ2-2; D remains unclear. Trimming pared 5 bases from V and 10 bases from J, leaving 11 bases between. Germline CDR1 and CDR2: SEHNR and FQNEAQ (reference sequence). The length of the CDR3 is 12 residues. CDR3 DNA sequence: TGTGCCAGCAGCGACTGGAAGTCGGAGCTGTTTTTT. As protein: CASSDWKSELFF.

This clone has ten or more counts. This chain links TRBV19 with TRBJ1-4; the D gene is possibly TRBD1 (6 bases). This CDR3 is 15 amino acids long. Germline-derived CDR1 and CDR2 are LNHDA and SQIVND (reference sequence). V was clipped by 7 bases and J by 7 bases, with 19 bases between them. In DNA form, the CDR3 reads TGTGCCAGTAAGGCGACGCAGGGGTTTAGTGAAAAACTGTTTTTT. Translation gives CASKATQGFSEKLFF.

The chain combines TRBV24-1 with TRBJ2-2; D possibly corresponds to TRBD2 (5 bases). Germline loops: CDR1 KGHDR, CDR2 SFDVKD. Trimming removed 6 bases from V and 3 bases from J, with 7 bases in between. There are 13 residues in the CDR3. In nucleotides, the CDR3 is TGTGCCACCAGTCCGGGATACACCGGGGAGCTGTTTTTT. The encoded protein is CATSPGYTGELFF.

The J gene is TRBJ2-3, the V gene TRBV30; perhaps TRBD1 as D (6 bases). The CDR3 is 13 residues long. The germline V gene encodes CDR1 GTSNPN and CDR2 SVGIG (reference sequence). Trimming shortened V by 0 bases and J by 4 bases, and 8 bases separated the two germline ends. As DNA, the CDR3 is TGTGCCTGGAGTGTACAGGGAGCAGATACGCAGTATTTT. Residues: CAWSVQGADTQYF.

This clone was seen only once. The CDR3 DNA is TGTGCCTGGACTCAGGGTTTGGGCAATCAGCCCCAGCATTTT. Its translation: CAWTQGLGNQPQHF. The chain links TRBV30 to TRBJ1-5, with D tentatively TRBD1 (5 bases). Germline values: CDR1 GTSNPN, CDR2 SVGIG (reference sequence). Between the trimmed V and J ends, which lost 4 bases and 2 bases, there was a span of 12 bases. The CDR3 covers 14 residues.

DNA of the CDR3: TGTGCCTGGACCCTGACTAGTGGGAACAATGAGCAGTTCTTC. Translated, it gives CAWTLTSGNNEQFF. The chain combines TRBV30 with TRBJ2-1, with TRBD2 as a possible D gene (6 bases). Trimming took off 4 bases at V and 5 bases at J, with 15 bases between the two ends. Germline CDR1 reads GTSNPN; CDR2 reads SVGIG (reference sequence). The CDR3 extends over 14 amino acids.

The chain recombines TRBV6-5 with TRBJ2-7; 14 nucleotides align to TRBD2. Germline values: CDR1 MNHEY, CDR2 SVGAGI. V lost 6 bases, J lost 6 bases, and 7 bases stayed unmatched. The length of the CDR3 is 15 residues. The CDR3 protein is CASRATSGRAGEQYF. The CDR3 coding sequence is TGTGCCAGCAGGGCGACTAGCGGGAGGGCCGGCGAGCAGTACTTC.

The V gene is TRBV11-2, the J gene TRBJ2-7; D is perhaps TRBD2 (6 bases). Trimming shortened V by 2 bases and J by 0 bases, and 14 bases separated the two germline ends. The CDR3 contains 16 residues. Germline-derived CDR1 and CDR2 are SGHAT and FQNNGV. CDR3 sequence (DNA): TGTGCCAGCAGCTTACAGGGAGGCTCCCCCTCCTACGAGCAGTACTTC. Translation: CASSLQGGSPSYEQYF.

This clone was detected only once. This chain links TRBV2 with TRBJ2-6; D is ambiguous. V lost 4 bases, J lost 3 bases, and 7 bases lay in between. Germline assignment: CDR1 SNHLY and CDR2 FYNNEI. This CDR3 has 14 amino acids. The CDR3 sequence: CASSAGSGANVLTF. CDR3 nucleotide sequence: TGTGCCAGCAGTGCAGGCAGTGGGGCCAACGTCCTGACTTTC.

This chain links TRBV4-2 with TRBJ2-1, with TRBD2 matching over 9 bases. The CDR3 length is 16 residues. Germline V gene lookup returns CDR1 LGHNA and CDR2 YNFKEQ. After removal of 3 bases from V and 10 bases from J, the junction contained 13 bases not matched to a gene. The CDR3 coding sequence is TGTGCCAGCAGCCAGGGTGTGGCGGGAGGGCGCTGGGAGCAGTTCTTC. Protein product: CASSQGVAGGRWEQFF.